The clone carrying this TCR beta chain is judged medium-sized. The antigen is not known. Using immunoSEQ multiplex PCR, the repertoire was profiled, and TCRdb retains in-frame clones only, with some absent. The sample consists of around 20,000 clones, 65% to 75% of them appearing once. This entry belongs to a study of cytotoxic CD8 clonotypes in ibrutinib-treated CLL. General study findings and limits: Patients had baseline clonality above age-matched healthy donors, and this clonality moved with circulating CD8+ T-cell counts.

CDR1 is SGHAT and CDR2 is FQNNGV in the germline V gene. Trimming left V 0 bases short and J 5 bases short, with 5 bases between. This CDR3 spans 13 amino acids. The chain employs TRBV11-2 and TRBJ2-4; D remains unclear. This TCR was recovered from a human donor with chronic lymphocytic leukemia. The sample in question was PBMCs, obtained after 24 months of ibrutinib treatment. CDR3: CASSLERENIQYF. CDR3 bases: TGTGCCAGCAGCTTAGAAAGGGAAAACATTCAGTACTTC.